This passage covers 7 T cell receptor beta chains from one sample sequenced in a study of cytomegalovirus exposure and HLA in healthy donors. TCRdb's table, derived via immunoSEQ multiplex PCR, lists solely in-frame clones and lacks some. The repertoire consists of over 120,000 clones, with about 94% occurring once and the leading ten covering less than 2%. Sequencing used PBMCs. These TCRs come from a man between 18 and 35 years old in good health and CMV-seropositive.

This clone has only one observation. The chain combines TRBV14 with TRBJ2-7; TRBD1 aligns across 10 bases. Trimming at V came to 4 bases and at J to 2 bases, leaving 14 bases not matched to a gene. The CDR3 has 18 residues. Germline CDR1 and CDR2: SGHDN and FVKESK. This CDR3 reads CASSLSWDRGPSTYEQYF. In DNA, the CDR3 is TGTGCCAGCAGCCTATCCTGGGACAGGGGACCCTCAACCTACGAGCAGTACTTC.

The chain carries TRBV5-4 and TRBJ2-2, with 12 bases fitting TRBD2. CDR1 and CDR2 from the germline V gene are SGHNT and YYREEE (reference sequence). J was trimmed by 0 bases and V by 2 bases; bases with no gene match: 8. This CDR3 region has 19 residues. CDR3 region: CASSLGLAGGPSNTGELFF. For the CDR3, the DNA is TGTGCCAGCAGCTTAGGTCTAGCGGGAGGGCCTTCGAACACCGGGGAGCTGTTTTTT.

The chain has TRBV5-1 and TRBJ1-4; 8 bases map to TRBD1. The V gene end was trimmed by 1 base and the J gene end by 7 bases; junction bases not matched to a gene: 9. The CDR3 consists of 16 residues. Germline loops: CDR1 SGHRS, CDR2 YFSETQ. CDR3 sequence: CASSLSLGQGGEKLFF. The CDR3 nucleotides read TGCGCCAGCAGCTTGTCGTTAGGACAGGGAGGTGAAAAACTGTTTTTT. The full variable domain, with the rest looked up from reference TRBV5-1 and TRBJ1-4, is KAGVTQTPRYLIKTRGQQVTLSCSPISGHRSVSWYQQTPGQGLQFLFEYFSETQRNKGNFPGRFSGRQFSNSRSEMNVSTLELGDSALYLCASSLSLGQGGEKLFFGSGTQLSVL.

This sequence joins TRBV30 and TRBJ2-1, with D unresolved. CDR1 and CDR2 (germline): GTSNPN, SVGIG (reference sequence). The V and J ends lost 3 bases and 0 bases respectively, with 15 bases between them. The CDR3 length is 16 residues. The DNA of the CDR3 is TGTGCCTGGAGCTATAAGTTTCTTAGCTCCTACAATGAGCAGTTCTTC. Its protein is CAWSYKFLSSYNEQFF. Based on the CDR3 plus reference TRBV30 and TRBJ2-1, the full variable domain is SQTIHQWPATLVQPVGSPLSLECTVEGTSNPNLYWYRQAAGRGLQLLFYSVGIGQISSEVPQNLSASRPQDRQFILSSKKLLLSDSGFYLCAWSYKFLSSYNEQFFGPGTRLTVL.

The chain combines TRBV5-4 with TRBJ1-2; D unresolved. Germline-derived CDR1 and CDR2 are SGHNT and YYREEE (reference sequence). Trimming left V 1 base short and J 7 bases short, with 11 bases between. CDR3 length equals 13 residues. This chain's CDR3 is CASSLHSERGYTF. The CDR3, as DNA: TGTGCCAGCAGCTTGCATTCGGAGCGTGGCTACACCTTC.

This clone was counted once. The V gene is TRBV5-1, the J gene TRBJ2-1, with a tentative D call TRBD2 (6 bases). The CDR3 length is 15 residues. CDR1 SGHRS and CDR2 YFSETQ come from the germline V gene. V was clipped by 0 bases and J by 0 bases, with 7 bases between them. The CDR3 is CASSLGGNSYNEQFF. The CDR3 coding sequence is TGCGCCAGCAGCTTGGGCGGGAACTCCTACAATGAGCAGTTCTTC.

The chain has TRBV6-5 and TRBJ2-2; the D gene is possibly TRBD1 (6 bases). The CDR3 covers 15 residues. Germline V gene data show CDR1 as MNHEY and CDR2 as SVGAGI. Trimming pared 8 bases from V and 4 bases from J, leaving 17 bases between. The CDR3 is CASLRGTGSTGELFF. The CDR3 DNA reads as TGTGCCAGCCTCCGGGGAACAGGGAGCACCGGGGAGCTGTTTTTT.